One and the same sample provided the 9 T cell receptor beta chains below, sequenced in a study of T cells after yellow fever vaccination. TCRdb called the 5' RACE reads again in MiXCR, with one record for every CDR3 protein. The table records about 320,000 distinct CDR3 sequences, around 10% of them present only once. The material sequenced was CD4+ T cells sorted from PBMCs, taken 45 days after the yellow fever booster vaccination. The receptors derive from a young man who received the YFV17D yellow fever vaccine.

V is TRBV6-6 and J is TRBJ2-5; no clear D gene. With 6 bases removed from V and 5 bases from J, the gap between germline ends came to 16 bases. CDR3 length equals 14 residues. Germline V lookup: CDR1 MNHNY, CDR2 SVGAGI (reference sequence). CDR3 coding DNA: TGTGCCAGCAGCCACTTTGGAGAGGTGGAGACCCAGTACTTC. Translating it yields CASSHFGEVETQYF.

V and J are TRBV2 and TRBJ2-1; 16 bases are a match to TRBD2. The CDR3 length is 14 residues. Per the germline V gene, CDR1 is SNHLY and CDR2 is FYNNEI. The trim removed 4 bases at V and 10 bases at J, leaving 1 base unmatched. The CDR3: CASSGGLAGGEQFF. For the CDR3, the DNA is TGTGCCAGCAGTGGGGGACTAGCGGGAGGGGAGCAGTTCTTC.

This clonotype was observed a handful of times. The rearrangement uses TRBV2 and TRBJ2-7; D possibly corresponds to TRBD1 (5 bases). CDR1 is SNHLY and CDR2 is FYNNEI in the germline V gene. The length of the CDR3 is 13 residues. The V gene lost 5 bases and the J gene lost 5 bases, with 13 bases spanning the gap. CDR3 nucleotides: TGTGCCAGCAGTAATCCAGGGTACCACGAGCAGTACGTC. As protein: CASSNPGYHEQYV.

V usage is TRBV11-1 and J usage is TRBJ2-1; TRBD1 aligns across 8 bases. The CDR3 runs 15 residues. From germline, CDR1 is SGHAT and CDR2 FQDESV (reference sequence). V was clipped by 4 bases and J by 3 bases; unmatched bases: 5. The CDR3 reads CASSSEGTGYNEQFF. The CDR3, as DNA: TGTGCCAGCAGCTCAGAGGGGACAGGCTACAATGAGCAGTTCTTC.

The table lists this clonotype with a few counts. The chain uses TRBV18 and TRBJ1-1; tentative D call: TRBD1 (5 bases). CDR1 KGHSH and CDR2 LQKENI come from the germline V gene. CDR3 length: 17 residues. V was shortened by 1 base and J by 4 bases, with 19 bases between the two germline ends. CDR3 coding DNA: TGTGCCAGCTCACCACGGGTCGGGGGAGGTCTGCTCACTGAAGCTTTCTTT. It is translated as CASSPRVGGGLLTEAFF.

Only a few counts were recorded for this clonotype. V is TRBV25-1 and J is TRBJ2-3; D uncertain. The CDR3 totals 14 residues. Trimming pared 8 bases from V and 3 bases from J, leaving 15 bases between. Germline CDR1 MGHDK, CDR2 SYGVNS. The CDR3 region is CASGPPGRTDTQYF. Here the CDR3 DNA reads TGTGCCAGCGGCCCCCCAGGCCGAACAGATACGCAGTATTTT.

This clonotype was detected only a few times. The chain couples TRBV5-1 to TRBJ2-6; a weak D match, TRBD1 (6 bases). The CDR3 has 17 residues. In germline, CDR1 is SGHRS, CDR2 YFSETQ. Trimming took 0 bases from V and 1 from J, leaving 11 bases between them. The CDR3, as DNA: TGCGCCAGCAGCTTGGGGGGACACCGATCTGGGGCCAACGTCCTGACTTTC. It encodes CASSLGGHRSGANVLTF.

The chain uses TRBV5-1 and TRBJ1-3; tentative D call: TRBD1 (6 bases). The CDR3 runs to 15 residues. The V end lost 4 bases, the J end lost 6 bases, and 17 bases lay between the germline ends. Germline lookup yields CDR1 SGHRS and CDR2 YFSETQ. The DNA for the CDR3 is TGCGCCAGCAGCAATACTCCGGGGGGCGAAAACACCATATATTTT. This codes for CASSNTPGGENTIYF.

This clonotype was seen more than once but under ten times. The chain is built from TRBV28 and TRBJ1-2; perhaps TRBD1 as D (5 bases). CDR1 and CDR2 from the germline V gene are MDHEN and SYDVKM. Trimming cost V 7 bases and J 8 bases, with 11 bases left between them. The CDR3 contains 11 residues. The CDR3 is CASTFREGYTF. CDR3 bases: TGTGCCAGCACTTTCAGGGAAGGCTACACCTTC.